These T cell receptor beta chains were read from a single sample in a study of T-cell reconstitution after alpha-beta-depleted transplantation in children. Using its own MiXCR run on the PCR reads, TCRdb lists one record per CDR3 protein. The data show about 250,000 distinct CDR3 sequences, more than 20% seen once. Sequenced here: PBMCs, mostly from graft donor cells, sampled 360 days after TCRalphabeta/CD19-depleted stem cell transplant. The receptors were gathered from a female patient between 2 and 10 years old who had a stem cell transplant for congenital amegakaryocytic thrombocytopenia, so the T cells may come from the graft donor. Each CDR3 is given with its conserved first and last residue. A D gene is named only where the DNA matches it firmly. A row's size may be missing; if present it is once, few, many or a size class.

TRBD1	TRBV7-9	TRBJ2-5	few	TGTGCCAGCACCAGGGGACAGGCCGGAGAGACCCAGTACTTC	CASTRGQAGETQYF
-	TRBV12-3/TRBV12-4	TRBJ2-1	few	TGTGCCAGCAGCCCAGGGGCGGGAAATGAGCAGTTCTTC	CASSPGAGNEQFF
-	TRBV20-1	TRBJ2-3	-	TGCAGTGCGCGATCTCAATACACAGATACGCAGTATTTT	CSARSQYTDTQYF
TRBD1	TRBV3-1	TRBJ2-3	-	TGTGCCAGCAAGACGGGGGCAGGGGGCGTAGATACGCAGTATTTT	CASKTGAGGVDTQYF
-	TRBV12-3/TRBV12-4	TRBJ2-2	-	TGTGCCAGCAGTTTCCGACAGTACACCGGGGAGCTGTTTTTT	CASSFRQYTGELFF
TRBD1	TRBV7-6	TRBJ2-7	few	TGTGCCAGCAGCACCCGGACAGGGGGCTCCTACGAGCAGTACTTC	CASSTRTGGSYEQYF
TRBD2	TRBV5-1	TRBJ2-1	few	TGCGCCAGCAGCTTAGCGGGGGGCCTTACCAATGAGCAGTTCTTC	CASSLAGGLTNEQFF
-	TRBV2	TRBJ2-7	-	TGTGCCAGCAGTGAAGAGGGACCATGGAGCTCCTACGAGCAGTACTTC	CASSEEGPWSSYEQYF
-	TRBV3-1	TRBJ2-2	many	TGTGCCAGCAGCCAAGTTTCGGCCGGTTCCGGGGAGCTGTTTTTT	CASSQVSAGSGELFF
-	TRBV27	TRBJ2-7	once	TGTGCCACCCAAGACAGGTTCTCTTCCTACGAGCAGTACTTC	CATQDRFSSYEQYF
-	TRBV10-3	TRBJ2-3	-	TGTGCCATCAGTGGTGGAGATACGCAGTATTTT	CAISGGDTQYF
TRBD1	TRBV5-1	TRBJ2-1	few	TGCGCCAGCAGCTTGGATCGGACAGGTTACAATGAGCAGTTCTTC	CASSLDRTGYNEQFF
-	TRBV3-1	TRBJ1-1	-	TGTGCCAGCAGCCAAGTTTTCGGGTGGGGAATAACAACGAACACTGAAGCTTTCTTT	CASSQVFGWGITTNTEAFF
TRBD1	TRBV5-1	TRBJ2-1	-	TGCGCCAGCAGCTTACTAACAGGGGGCCGGGATGAGCAGTTCTTC	CASSLLTGGRDEQFF
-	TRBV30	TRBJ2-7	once	TGTGCCTGGAGTGGATCACTTTTAGAGCAGTACTTC	CAWSGSLLEQYF
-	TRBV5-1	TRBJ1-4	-	TGCGCCAGCAGCTTGCTCCCCCGGGAGGGGCCGCCCACAACTAATGAAAAACTGTTTTTT	CASSLLPREGPPTTNEKLFF
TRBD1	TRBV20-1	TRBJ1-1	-	TGCAGTGCTAGAGTCGACAGGGTGAACACTGAAGCTTTCTTT	CSARVDRVNTEAFF
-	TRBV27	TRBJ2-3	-	TGTGCCAGCTCGCGGGACGGAGGTTCAATCACAGATACGCAGTATTTT	CASSRDGGSITDTQYF
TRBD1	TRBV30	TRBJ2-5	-	TGTGCCTGGAGTATAGGGACAGCCCAAGAGACCCAGTACTTC	CAWSIGTAQETQYF
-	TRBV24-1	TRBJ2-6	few	TGTGCCACCAGTGGCAGCTCTGGGGCCAACGTCCTGACTTTC	CATSGSSGANVLTF
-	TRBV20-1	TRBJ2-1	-	TGCAGTGCTATACGACAGGTCTCCTACAATGAGCAGTTCTTC	CSAIRQVSYNEQFF
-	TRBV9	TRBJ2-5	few	TGTGCCAGCAGCAAAGGTCCGGTCCAAGAGACCCAGTACTTC	CASSKGPVQETQYF
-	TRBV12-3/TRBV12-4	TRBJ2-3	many	TGTGCCAGCAGTTTAGCGGTCGAAACAGATACGCAGTATTTT	CASSLAVETDTQYF
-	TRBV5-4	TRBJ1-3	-	TGTGCCAGCAGCTCGGAGGGGGTGGGGAACACCATATATTTT	CASSSEGVGNTIYF
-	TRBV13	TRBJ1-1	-	TGTGCCAGCAGCCTACAGGGACAAGGAGAGAACACTGAAGCTTTCTTT	CASSLQGQGENTEAFF
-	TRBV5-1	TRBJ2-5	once	TGCGCCAGCAGCTCCCCAGGGCGGGAAGAGACCCAGTACTTC	CASSSPGREETQYF
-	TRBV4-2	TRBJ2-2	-	TGTGCCAGCAGCCCGAGGAAGGGCGTCATTACCGGGGAGCTGTTTTTT	CASSPRKGVITGELFF
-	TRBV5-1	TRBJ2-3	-	TGCGCCAGCAGCGGACAGTATTTCTCAGATACGCAGTATTTT	CASSGQYFSDTQYF
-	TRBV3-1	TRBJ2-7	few	TGTGCCAGCAGCCGAATGATGGGGACGTTTCTTTCCTACGAGCAGTACTTC	CASSRMMGTFLSYEQYF
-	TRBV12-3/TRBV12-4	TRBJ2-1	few	TGTGCCAGCATCCCCTCTTGGGCTAGCGGAGGGGGTGAGCAGTTCTTC	CASIPSWASGGGEQFF
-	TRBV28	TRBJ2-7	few	TGTGCCAGCAGTTCTCGCGGCGTAGCGGATACCTACGAGCAGTACTTC	CASSSRGVADTYEQYF
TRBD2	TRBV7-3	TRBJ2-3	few	TGTGCCAGCAGCGAACTAGCGGGAGGGCCAGAAGATACGCAGTATTTT	CASSELAGGPEDTQYF
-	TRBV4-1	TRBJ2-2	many	TGCGCCAGCAGCCAAGCAAATAAAGGAGTTACCGGGGAGCTGTTTTTT	CASSQANKGVTGELFF
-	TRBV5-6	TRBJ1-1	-	TGTGCCAGCAGCTTGCAGTACAGGACGGTTTCGGAGAACACTGAAGCTTTCTTT	CASSLQYRTVSENTEAFF
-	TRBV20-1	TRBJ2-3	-	TGCAGTCCAGGGCGGGACCCCGTCCCAGATACACAGTATTTT	CSPGRDPVPDTQYF
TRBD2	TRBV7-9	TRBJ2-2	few	TGTGCCAGCAGCTTTCCGGGACTAGCGGGATTCGGGGAGCTGTTTTTT	CASSFPGLAGFGELFF
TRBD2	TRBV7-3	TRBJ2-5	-	TGTGCCAGCAGCCCCGGGACTAGTCATCAAGAGACCCAGTACTTC	CASSPGTSHQETQYF
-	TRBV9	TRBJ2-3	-	TGTGCCAGCAGCGTAGAGGGGTCTAGCACAGATACGCAGTATTTT	CASSVEGSSTDTQYF
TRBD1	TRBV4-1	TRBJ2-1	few	TGCGCCAGCAGCCAAGATAAGGGGGCAAAAGGTAATGAGCAGTTCTTC	CASSQDKGAKGNEQFF
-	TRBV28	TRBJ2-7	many	TGTGCCAGCAGTTTGGAGACCCGAGGAGCCTACGAGCAGTACTTC	CASSLETRGAYEQYF
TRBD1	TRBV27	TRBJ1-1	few	TGTGCCAGCAGTTTATACAGGGGAACTGAAGCTTTCTTT	CASSLYRGTEAFF
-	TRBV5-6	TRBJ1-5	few	TGTGCCAGCAGCTTGGTGCAGGGGTTGAACAATCAGCCCCAGCATTTT	CASSLVQGLNNQPQHF
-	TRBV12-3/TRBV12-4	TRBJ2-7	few	TGTGCCAGCACCTCCGGACATGGGGGATACGAGCAGTACTTC	CASTSGHGGYEQYF
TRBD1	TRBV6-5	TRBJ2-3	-	TGTGCCAGCGTTGACAGGGGGTGGGGGACAGATACGCAGTATTTT	CASVDRGWGTDTQYF
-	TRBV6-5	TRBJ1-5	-	TGTGCCAGCAGTTACGTCTACGGCGCGTATAGCAATCAGCCCCAGCATTTT	CASSYVYGAYSNQPQHF
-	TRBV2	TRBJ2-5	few	TGTGCCAGCAGTGATGGCCTAGGAGAGACCCAGTACTTC	CASSDGLGETQYF
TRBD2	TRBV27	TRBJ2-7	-	TGTGCCAGCAGTCCCGGCGTACGGGGGGTCGAGCAGTACTTC	CASSPGVRGVEQYF
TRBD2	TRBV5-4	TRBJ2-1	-	TGTGCCAGCAGCTCCTACAAAGCGGTAGCGGGACTATACAATGAGCAGTTCTTC	CASSSYKAVAGLYNEQFF
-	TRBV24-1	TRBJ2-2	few	TGTGCCACCAGTGGCGCAGGGGTCACCGGGGAGCTGTTTTTT	CATSGAGVTGELFF
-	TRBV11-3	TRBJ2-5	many	TGTGCCAGCAGCTTAGGTGGTTCACAAGAGACCCAGTACTTC	CASSLGGSQETQYF
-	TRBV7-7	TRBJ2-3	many	TGTGCCAGCAGCTTAGCGCACCACACAGATACGCAGTATTTT	CASSLAHHTDTQYF
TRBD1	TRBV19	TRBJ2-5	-	TGTGCCAGTAGTTCTTCCGGGACAGGGCAAGAGACCCAGTACTTC	CASSSSGTGQETQYF
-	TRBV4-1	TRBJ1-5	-	TGCGCCAGCAGCCAAGGTCCGTATTTTAATCAGCCCCAGCATTTT	CASSQGPYFNQPQHF
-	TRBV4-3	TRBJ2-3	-	TGCGCCAGCAGCCAAGACCTCAGGGGTAACACAGATACGCAGTATTTT	CASSQDLRGNTDTQYF